A selection of T cell receptor beta chains follows, all from one sample in a study of blood T cells in healthy people across ages. TCRdb recomputed calls from the 5' RACE reads with MiXCR, one row per CDR3 protein. The sample has 2 million or so distinct CDR3 sequences; 40% to 55% are singletons. The sequenced sample consisted of blood. Receptors originate from a woman in her thirties or forties in good health. Each CDR3 is given with its conserved first and last residue. Each record gives: clone size, V gene, J gene, D gene, CDR3 DNA, CDR3 protein. D genes are given only for firm matches. Not every row has a clone size; where given, it reads once, few, many or a size class.

clone size: NA; V gene: TRBV7-2; J gene: TRBJ1-2; D gene: NA; CDR3 DNA: TGTGCCAGCAGCTTTAGCACAGGAATAACTAACCATGGCTACACCTTC; CDR3 protein: CASSFSTGITNHGYTF
clone size: NA; V gene: TRBV20-1; J gene: TRBJ1-1; D gene: NA; CDR3 DNA: TGCAGTGCTAGAGTTGTGATGGGGAACACTGAAGCTTTCTTT; CDR3 protein: CSARVVMGNTEAFF
clone size: few; V gene: TRBV20-1; J gene: TRBJ2-7; D gene: TRBD1; CDR3 DNA: TGCAGTGCTAGGTCTCCGGGACAGGGGCCCTACGAGCAGTACTTC; CDR3 protein: CSARSPGQGPYEQYF
clone size: NA; V gene: TRBV28; J gene: TRBJ2-1; D gene: NA; CDR3 DNA: TGTGCCAGCAGTTTTGGGCAGGCGGATTCAATACTTTACAATGAGCAGTTCTTC; CDR3 protein: CASSFGQADSILYNEQFF
clone size: NA; V gene: TRBV2; J gene: TRBJ1-4; D gene: NA; CDR3 DNA: TGTGCCAGCAAAGGGTTCAATGAAAAACTGTTTTTT; CDR3 protein: CASKGFNEKLFF
clone size: NA; V gene: TRBV20-1; J gene: TRBJ2-1; D gene: NA; CDR3 DNA: TGCAGTGCTAGGCCCCTAGGTAATTACAATGAGCAGTTCTTC; CDR3 protein: CSARPLGNYNEQFF
clone size: NA; V gene: TRBV25-1; J gene: TRBJ2-3; D gene: TRBD1; CDR3 DNA: TGTGCCAGCAGGCCCTCTGGGACAGGGGCAGATACGCAGTATTTT; CDR3 protein: CASRPSGTGADTQYF
clone size: NA; V gene: TRBV6-6; J gene: TRBJ1-4; D gene: TRBD1; CDR3 DNA: TGTGCCAGCAGCTTGACAGGGGGATATGAAAAACTGTTTTTT; CDR3 protein: CASSLTGGYEKLFF
clone size: NA; V gene: TRBV6-5; J gene: TRBJ2-1; D gene: NA; CDR3 DNA: TGTGCCAGCACTTCACGTTGGACAGTTTACAATGAGCAGTTCTTC; CDR3 protein: CASTSRWTVYNEQFF
clone size: once; V gene: TRBV10-3; J gene: TRBJ2-3; D gene: NA; CDR3 DNA: TGTGCCATCACGGACAGCACAGATACGCAGTATTTT; CDR3 protein: CAITDSTDTQYF
clone size: NA; V gene: TRBV6-6; J gene: TRBJ2-5; D gene: NA; CDR3 DNA: TGTGCCAGCAGTTCCGGGACATTCAGCCAAGAGACCCAGTACTTC; CDR3 protein: CASSSGTFSQETQYF
clone size: few; V gene: TRBV29-1; J gene: TRBJ2-1; D gene: NA; CDR3 DNA: TGCAGCGTTGAAGACCCTGACAGGAACAATGAGCAGTTCTTC; CDR3 protein: CSVEDPDRNNEQFF
clone size: NA; V gene: TRBV29-1; J gene: TRBJ1-1; D gene: TRBD1; CDR3 DNA: TGCAGCGTCAGATCCGGGACAGATATATGGAACACTGAAGCTTTCTTT; CDR3 protein: CSVRSGTDIWNTEAFF
clone size: once; V gene: TRBV7-2; J gene: TRBJ1-2; D gene: NA; CDR3 DNA: TGTGCCAGCAGCCCTCGGGCGGGGCGGTACGACTATGGCTACACCTTC; CDR3 protein: CASSPRAGRYDYGYTF
clone size: NA; V gene: TRBV7-9; J gene: TRBJ2-5; D gene: NA; CDR3 DNA: TGTGCCAGCAGCTCACCTGAATGGTACCAAGAGACCCAGTACTTC; CDR3 protein: CASSSPEWYQETQYF
clone size: NA; V gene: TRBV7-2; J gene: TRBJ2-5; D gene: NA; CDR3 DNA: TGTGCCAGCACTCACTCATTTCATAAAGAGACCCAGTACTTC; CDR3 protein: CASTHSFHKETQYF
clone size: NA; V gene: TRBV6-6; J gene: TRBJ1-2; D gene: NA; CDR3 DNA: TGTGCCAGCAGTTACTCGAACGGGGGCAGAGGCTATGGCTACACCTTC; CDR3 protein: CASSYSNGGRGYGYTF
clone size: NA; V gene: TRBV12-3/TRBV12-4; J gene: TRBJ1-2; D gene: NA; CDR3 DNA: TGTGCCAGCAGTCCAGACGGGCTAACCGGCTACACCTTC; CDR3 protein: CASSPDGLTGYTF
clone size: few; V gene: TRBV9; J gene: TRBJ1-2; D gene: TRBD1; CDR3 DNA: TGTGCCAGCAGCCCTACCGGACAGGGGAGCTATGGCTACACCTTC; CDR3 protein: CASSPTGQGSYGYTF
clone size: NA; V gene: TRBV15; J gene: TRBJ1-1; D gene: NA; CDR3 DNA: TGTGCCACCAGAAAACAGGATGAAGCTTTCTTT; CDR3 protein: CATRKQDEAFF
clone size: NA; V gene: TRBV12-3/TRBV12-4; J gene: TRBJ2-4; D gene: TRBD1; CDR3 DNA: TGTGCCAGCAGGCCGGGACAGAGTCTAGCCAAAAACATTCAGTACTTC; CDR3 protein: CASRPGQSLAKNIQYF
clone size: NA; V gene: TRBV6-5; J gene: TRBJ1-5; D gene: TRBD1; CDR3 DNA: TGTGCCAGCAGTTACCAGACAGGGGGCAATCAGCCCCAGCATTTT; CDR3 protein: CASSYQTGGNQPQHF